Below, one TCR beta chain is given with its context. The sample comes from a study of blood T cell repertoires in COVID-19. Whole-study context: Acute-phase and convalescent COVID-19 samples originated in the United States, Italy and Spain. From T cells, B-cell-depleted T cells, or PBMCs came the material, which was cDNA or gDNA.

Original methodology: Amplified reference gene primers provided the basis for estimating nucleated cell counts. The method was immunoSEQ multiplex PCR; TCRdb's version includes in-frame clones alone and lacks a portion of them. D and trimming were read from the DNA, whereas the V and J calls and clone size are those reported in that table. Of about 200,000 clones detected, more than 75% appear once; the ten largest clones hold approximately 5.9%. Germline V gene lookup returns CDR1 SEHNR and CDR2 FQNEAQ (reference sequence). V dropped 5 bases and J dropped 0; count of bases not matched to a gene: 7. CDR3 size: 17 residues.

V usage is TRBV7-9 and J usage is TRBJ2-3; 11 bases align to TRBD2. The sequenced sample was peripheral blood. The origin of this receptor is a man at least 80 years old with acute or convalescent COVID-19. For the CDR3, the DNA is TGTGCCAGCAGCACCCCGGGACTAGCGGCTAGCACAGATACGCAGTATTTT. As protein: CASSTPGLAASTDTQYF.